These 32 T cell receptor beta chains share one sample of origin, sequenced in a study of T cell responses to AZD1222 COVID-19 vaccine. Some clones are missing from TCRdb's copy, which holds only in-frame ones; the method was immunoSEQ multiplex PCR. Among approximately 15,000 clones listed, about 85% were seen once. The material was peripheral blood, obtained 28 days after the second AZD1222 dose. Receptors originate from an adult who received the AZD1222 COVID-19 vaccine.

A few counts support this clone. CDR3 in amino acids: CASSLRGSGMNTEAFF. In nucleotides, the CDR3 is TGTGCCAGCAGCTTAAGAGGGTCCGGTATGAACACTGAAGCTTTCTTT. The V and J genes are TRBV13 and TRBJ1-1; D remains ambiguous. The CDR3 consists of 16 residues. V shed 2 bases and J shed 0 bases, with 13 bases lying between them. Germline CDR1 reads PRHDT; CDR2 reads FYEKMQ (reference sequence).

This clone was seen just once. CDR3 nucleotides: TGTGCCAGCTCACCGAGCGGCGGGGTCAGTTATAAGGAGACCCAGTACTTC. Its translation is CASSPSGGVSYKETQYF. The V gene is TRBV18, the J gene TRBJ2-5; tentative D call: TRBD2 (6 bases). Germline CDR1 reads KGHSH; CDR2 reads LQKENI. The CDR3 has 17 residues. V gave up 3 bases and J gave up 5 bases, with 22 bases separating them.

The CDR3 loop is CASSVSLASGLSYNEQFF. The CDR3 DNA reads as TGTGCCAGCAGCGTTTCCTTGGCTTCGGGACTTTCCTACAATGAGCAGTTCTTC. The chain carries TRBV9 and TRBJ2-1; possibly TRBD2 for D (6 bases). CDR1 and CDR2 from the germline V gene are SGDLS and YYNGEE. The CDR3 totals 18 residues. V was clipped by 2 bases and J by 1 base, with 19 bases between them.

V and J are TRBV11-3 and TRBJ1-1; TRBD1 aligns across 8 bases. Unmatched junction bases numbered 4, after V lost 3 bases and J lost 1 base. The CDR3 sequence is 15 residues long. Per the germline V gene, CDR1 is SGHNT and CDR2 is YENEEA. The CDR3 bases are TGTGCCAGCAGCTTGTCGGGGACAGGGAACACTGAAGCTTTCTTT. This gives the protein CASSLSGTGNTEAFF.

The J gene is TRBJ2-5, the V gene TRBV19, with 7 bases aligning to TRBD1. CDR1 and CDR2 (germline): LNHDA, SQIVND (reference sequence). CDR3 length: 15 amino acids. After removal of 6 bases from V and 2 bases from J, the junction contained 9 bases not matched to a gene. The CDR3 nucleotides read TGTGCCAGTAGCAAGCTTTCGGGACAGCAAGAGACCCAGTACTTC. This encodes CASSKLSGQQETQYF.

In its sample, this clone was seen once. J is TRBJ2-5 and V is TRBV30, with TRBD1 identical over 10 bases. Germline CDR1 GTSNPN, CDR2 SVGIG (reference sequence). CDR3 length: 15 residues. J was trimmed by 4 bases and V by 3 bases; bases with no gene match: 8. CDR3 in amino acids: CAWRGGQGGSETQYF. Here the CDR3 DNA reads TGTGCCTGGAGAGGTGGACAGGGGGGGTCAGAGACCCAGTACTTC.

The chain uses TRBV2 and TRBJ2-2; 7 nucleotides align to TRBD1. Losses at the gene ends were 6 bases for V and 5 bases for J; bases not matched to a gene: 9. The length of the CDR3 is 15 residues. Germline V gene sequence: CDR1 SNHLY, CDR2 FYNNEI. The CDR3 sequence: CASSTERGRTGELFF. DNA for the CDR3: TGTGCCAGCAGCACCGAAAGGGGGCGAACCGGGGAGCTGTTTTTT.

The genes are TRBV5-1 and TRBJ2-3; no definite D call. V was cut by 1 base and J by 2 bases, with 11 bases left in between. Per the germline V gene, CDR1 is SGHRS and CDR2 is YFSETQ. The CDR3 has 15 residues. The CDR3 reads CASSLTASYTDTQYF. In DNA form, the CDR3 reads TGCGCCAGCAGCTTGACAGCATCCTACACAGATACGCAGTATTTT.

About this clone itself: The same CDR3 can be traced to other DNA sequences in this sample. J is TRBJ2-7 and V is TRBV4-3, with D hard to call. Trimming cost V 1 base and J 3 bases, with 7 bases left between them. CDR3 size: 13 residues. Germline values: CDR1 LGHNA, CDR2 YSLEER. For the CDR3, the DNA is TGCGCCAGCAGCCAAGTAGGCGGCTACGAGCAGTACTTC. This gives the protein CASSQVGGYEQYF.

The V and J genes are TRBV5-5 and TRBJ2-1, with 10 nucleotides matching TRBD2. Trimming at V came to 4 bases and at J to 1 base, leaving 8 bases not matched to a gene. Germline-derived CDR1 and CDR2 are SGHKS and YYEKEE (reference sequence). The CDR3 sequence is 17 residues long. The CDR3 protein is CASSDGLAGVSYNEQFF. CDR3 DNA: TGTGCCAGCAGCGACGGCCTAGCGGGGGTTTCCTACAATGAGCAGTTCTTC.

This chain joins TRBV7-2 and TRBJ1-3; D might be TRBD1 (5 bases). Germline V gene lookup returns CDR1 SGHTA and CDR2 FQGNSA. With 2 bases removed from V and 0 bases from J, the gap between germline ends came to 5 bases. The CDR3 length is 14 residues. In DNA, the CDR3 is TGTGCCAGCAGCTTACAGGGCTCTGGAAACACCATATATTTT. This gives the protein CASSLQGSGNTIYF.

The chain couples TRBV28 to TRBJ1-4, with 9 bases that match TRBD1. The length of the CDR3 is 14 residues. CDR1 is MDHEN, CDR2 SYDVKM, per germline. The V and J ends lost 6 bases and 8 bases, in that order; junction bases with no gene match: 7. CDR3 DNA sequence: TGTGCCAGCAGGTTACAGGGGGCTGGGGAAAAACTGTTTTTT. Residues: CASRLQGAGEKLFF.

This chain joins TRBV12-3 or TRBV12-4 and TRBJ2-3; TRBD1 is a possible D gene (6 bases). V gave up 3 bases and J gave up 4 bases, with 8 bases separating them. This CDR3 comprises 13 residues. CDR3 in amino acids: CASSFQGPDTQYF. The DNA for the CDR3 is TGTGCCAGCAGTTTCCAGGGGCCAGATACGCAGTATTTT.

V usage is TRBV7-2 and J usage is TRBJ1-6, with TRBD1 identical over 8 bases. The ends lost 5 bases at V and 2 bases at J; junction bases unmatched: 5. CDR1 SGHTA and CDR2 FQGNSA come from the germline V gene. This CDR3 contains 16 residues. The CDR3 DNA is TGTGCCAGCAGCCCCAGGACAGGGACCTATAATTCACCCCTCCACTTT. This encodes CASSPRTGTYNSPLHF.

The chain joins TRBV6-1 to TRBJ1-5, with TRBD1 matching 9 bases. V shed 3 bases and J 1 base; nucleotides not matched to a gene: 4. Looked up from germline, CDR1 is MNHNS and CDR2 is SASEGT. CDR3 length: 16 amino acids. The CDR3 DNA follows: TGTGCCAGCAGTGACCCCGGACAGGGGAGCAATCAGCCCCAGCATTTT. Protein sequence: CASSDPGQGSNQPQHF.

The CDR3 protein is CASSLGGAGNQPQHF. CDR3 nucleotide sequence: TGTGCCAGCAGTTTAGGGGGGGCCGGCAATCAGCCCCAGCATTTT. J is TRBJ1-5 and V is TRBV6-2 or TRBV6-3, with a tentative D call TRBD1 (6 bases). V dropped 4 bases and J dropped 2 bases, with 12 bases sitting between them. Germline CDR1 MNHEY, CDR2 SVGEGT. The CDR3 sequence is 15 residues long.

The genes are TRBV15 and TRBJ2-1; D possibly matches TRBD1 or TRBD2 (5 bases each). Germline V gene data show CDR1 as LNHNV and CDR2 as YYDKDF (reference sequence). The CDR3 is made up of 16 amino acids. Trimming removed 4 bases at V and 5 bases at J, with 18 bases between. The CDR3 loop reads CATSIYGEGRNNEQFF. CDR3 sequence (DNA): TGTGCCACCAGCATCTACGGTGAGGGGCGCAACAATGAGCAGTTCTTC.

The rearrangement uses TRBV3-1 (or the pseudogene TRBV3-2) and TRBJ2-3; 10 positions agree with TRBD2. CDR1 LGHDT and CDR2 YNNKEL come from the germline V gene (reference sequence). V dropped 6 bases and J dropped 3; count of bases not matched to a gene: 9. The CDR3 is made up of 16 amino acids. Here the CDR3 DNA reads TGTGCCAGCAGTCCCTTTGCTAGCGGGGGTACAGATACGCAGTATTTT. It encodes CASSPFASGGTDTQYF.

This chain links TRBV12-3 or TRBV12-4 with TRBJ2-1; D is undetermined. V lost 3 bases, J lost 6 bases, and 6 bases lay in between. There are 12 residues in the CDR3. The CDR3, as DNA: TGTGCCAGCAGTTTCGTAGCCAATGAGCAGTTCTTC. Its translation is CASSFVANEQFF.

V and J are TRBV2 and TRBJ2-7; D may match TRBD1 or TRBD2 (6 bases each). Trimming shortened V by 4 bases and J by 0 bases, and 10 bases separated the two germline ends. This CDR3 is built from 14 residues. Germline V lookup: CDR1 SNHLY, CDR2 FYNNEI. CDR3 sequence: CASSGRGGSYEQYF. CDR3 nucleotide sequence: TGTGCCAGCAGTGGCAGGGGAGGCTCCTACGAGCAGTACTTC.

The chain is built from TRBV5-4 and TRBJ2-1; D perhaps matches TRBD1 (6 bases). V lost 3 bases to trimming and J lost 5 bases, with 15 bases between them. The CDR3 contains 15 residues. CDR1 and CDR2 (germline): SGHNT, YYREEE (reference sequence). The chain's CDR3 is CASSSLAGEDNEQFF. CDR3 in DNA: TGTGCCAGCAGCTCTTTGGCAGGGGAAGACAATGAGCAGTTCTTC.

The CDR3 protein is CASSLEAGSTDTQYF. For the CDR3, the DNA is TGCGCCAGCAGCTTGGAGGCAGGAAGCACAGATACGCAGTATTTT. The V call is TRBV5-1, the J call TRBJ2-3; D not certain. Per the germline V gene, CDR1 is SGHRS and CDR2 is YFSETQ. The CDR3 has 15 residues. The ends were cut back, 0 bases at V and 0 bases at J, with 8 bases in the middle.

The rearrangement uses TRBV19 and TRBJ2-7; D remains ambiguous. There are 16 residues in the CDR3. CDR1 and CDR2 (germline): LNHDA, SQIVND (reference sequence). Trimming took 5 bases from V and 3 from J, leaving 20 bases between them. The CDR3 loop reads CASSSARGLVYYEQYF. The CDR3 coding sequence is TGTGCCAGTAGTTCCGCCCGAGGTTTGGTCTACTACGAGCAGTACTTC.

This chain links TRBV9 with TRBJ2-2; D gene ambiguous. Germline V CDR1 and CDR2: SGDLS, YYNGEE. CDR3 length: 14 amino acids. Deletions cut 4 bases from V and 1 base from J, with 8 bases between. The CDR3 here is CASSPYWNTGELFF. DNA for the CDR3: TGTGCCAGCAGCCCCTACTGGAACACCGGGGAGCTGTTTTTT.

This sequence joins TRBV19 and TRBJ1-1; 7 bases match TRBD1. The CDR3 has 15 amino acids. V was clipped by 5 bases and J by 0 bases; unmatched bases: 6. Germline CDR1 is LNHDA and CDR2 is SQIVND (reference sequence). The CDR3 region has the DNA TGTGCCAGTAGTCCCAGAGGACAGGTGAACACTGAAGCTTTCTTT. Amino acids: CASSPRGQVNTEAFF.

The chain couples TRBV18 to TRBJ2-2; 8 bases align to TRBD2. This CDR3 has 15 residues. J gave up 6 bases and V 3 bases, and 6 bases lay outside the gene matches. Germline CDR1 is KGHSH and CDR2 is LQKENI. This chain's CDR3 is CASSPRGRLPGELFF. CDR3 nucleotide sequence: TGTGCCAGCTCACCGCGCGGGAGGTTGCCCGGGGAGCTGTTTTTT.

The V call is TRBV5-1, the J call TRBJ2-5; 8 bases line up with TRBD1. The germline V gene encodes CDR1 SGHRS and CDR2 YFSETQ. This CDR3 contains 15 residues. V shed 1 base and J 4 bases; nucleotides not matched to a gene: 6. CDR3 bases: TGCGCCAGCAGCTTGAGACAGGGGACATCAGAGACCCAGTACTTC. Translation gives CASSLRQGTSETQYF.

The chain recombines TRBV12-3 or TRBV12-4 with TRBJ2-1; D uncertain. This CDR3 spans 13 amino acids. Trimming pared 3 bases from V and 8 bases from J, leaving 11 bases between. The chain's CDR3 is CASSLTGPYEQFF. In nucleotides, the CDR3 is TGTGCCAGCAGTTTGACCGGGCCCTATGAGCAGTTCTTC.

The chain joins TRBV2 to TRBJ1-5; D possibly corresponds to TRBD1 (5 bases). V was clipped by 6 bases and J by 3 bases, with 12 bases between them. CDR3 size: 14 residues. The germline V gene has CDR1 SNHLY and CDR2 FYNNEI. The CDR3 sequence: CASRTGGVNQPQHF. DNA of the CDR3: TGTGCCAGCAGGACCGGAGGGGTCAATCAGCCCCAGCATTTT.

The chain carries TRBV25-1 and TRBJ1-2; D call uncertain. CDR3 length: 12 residues. The V end was cut by 3 bases, the J end by 7 bases, with 9 bases between. Germline loops: CDR1 MGHDK, CDR2 SYGVNS. CDR3: CASSDEIAGYTF. Written as DNA, the CDR3 is TGTGCCAGCAGTGACGAGATCGCTGGCTACACCTTC.

The chain combines TRBV5-4 with TRBJ1-4; D is unresolved. V was shortened by 4 bases and J by 4 bases, with 11 bases between the two germline ends. Germline V gene data show CDR1 as SGHNT and CDR2 as YYREEE (reference sequence). The CDR3 totals 14 residues. The CDR3 region has the DNA TGTGCCAGCAGCATGATGGGCTATAATGAAAAACTGTTTTTT. It is translated as CASSMMGYNEKLFF.

This rearrangement joins TRBV9 to TRBJ2-6; TRBD1 agrees at 8 bases. After removal of 3 bases from V and 4 bases from J, the junction contained 9 bases not matched to a gene. CDR3 length: 17 residues. In germline, CDR1 is SGDLS, CDR2 YYNGEE. This chain's CDR3 is CASSERQGSTGANVLTF. The CDR3 DNA reads TGTGCCAGCAGCGAACGACAGGGGTCGACGGGGGCCAACGTCCTGACTTTC.